The 13 T cell receptor beta chains presented below share a single source sample, sequenced in a study of response to subunit inactivated influenza vaccine. TCRdb analysed the RT-PCR reads with MiXCR anew, one entry per CDR3 protein. The repertoire consists of about 500,000 distinct CDR3 sequences, with 16% occurring once and the leading ten covering approximately 3%. The sequenced sample was CD4+ T cells sorted from PBMCs, obtained roughly 24 months after vaccination. Receptors originate from a man aged 50 to 69 who received an inactivated influenza vaccine.

The J gene is TRBJ1-5, the V gene TRBV5-6; 7 bases are shared with TRBD1. With V trimmed by 4 bases and J by 0 bases, 4 bases remained unmatched. This CDR3 spans 15 amino acids. The germline V gene has CDR1 SGHDT and CDR2 YYEEEE. As DNA, the CDR3 is TGTGCCAGCAGCCAACAGGGGAATAGCAATCAGCCCCAGCATTTT. Translating gives CASSQQGNSNQPQHF.

This chain joins TRBV20-1 and TRBJ2-1, with 8 bases that match TRBD2. The V gene end was trimmed by 3 bases and the J gene end by 6 bases; junction bases not matched to a gene: 13. Germline V gene sequence: CDR1 DFQATT, CDR2 SNEGSKA (reference sequence). The CDR3 is 16 amino acids. CDR3 coding DNA: TGCAGTGCTAGTGGGAGCTTGGGACTAGGGGTCAATGAGCAGTTCTTC. Residues: CSASGSLGLGVNEQFF.

For the CDR3, the DNA is TGCAGTGCTGGGAAACAGGGGCTCGAGCAGTACTTC. Its translation: CSAGKQGLEQYF. The rearrangement joins TRBV20-1 to TRBJ2-7; 7 nucleotides match TRBD1. The CDR3 length is 12 residues. Germline CDR1 reads DFQATT; CDR2 reads SNEGSKA (reference sequence). V shed 5 bases and J 6 bases; nucleotides not matched to a gene: 7.

J is TRBJ2-1 and V is TRBV28, with D uncertain. V was cut by 1 base and J by 2 bases, with 12 bases left in between. The V gene's germline CDR1 is MDHEN and CDR2 SYDVKM. This CDR3 has 16 amino acids. The CDR3, as DNA: TGTGCCAGCAGTTTATTATCTGTGGTAGCCTACAATGAGCAGTTCTTC. Its protein is CASSLLSVVAYNEQFF.

This chain connects TRBV20-1 to TRBJ1-2, with TRBD1 matching 7 bases. CDR1 and CDR2 from the germline V gene are DFQATT and SNEGSKA (reference sequence). Unmatched junction bases numbered 15, after V lost 4 bases and J lost 7 bases. The CDR3 is 15 amino acids. The CDR3, as DNA: TGCAGTGCTACCCCGGACCGGGACAGATCTTTTGGCTACACCTTC. Protein: CSATPDRDRSFGYTF.

The chain carries TRBV6-2 or TRBV6-3 and TRBJ2-1; perhaps TRBD2 as D (5 bases). The CDR3 length is 14 residues. The V end was cut by 2 bases, the J end by 2 bases, with 7 bases between. The germline CDR1 and CDR2 sequences are MNHEY and SVGEGT. The CDR3 DNA reads TGTGCCAGCAGTTACGTCGGGACCTACAATGAGCAGTTCTTC. Translation: CASSYVGTYNEQFF.

This rearrangement joins TRBV7-9 to TRBJ2-3; D gene ambiguous. The V end lost 2 bases, the J end lost 2 bases, and 11 bases lay between the germline ends. Germline CDR1 reads SEHNR; CDR2 reads FQNEAQ (reference sequence). The CDR3 has 15 residues. The CDR3 is CASSLSAGTTDTQYF. CDR3 bases: TGTGCCAGCAGCTTATCCGCCGGTACCACAGATACGCAGTATTTT.

As DNA, the CDR3 is TGTGCCAGCAGGGGACGGAGTGCAGATACGCAGTATTTT. Protein sequence: CASRGRSADTQYF. V is TRBV12-3 or TRBV12-4 and J is TRBJ2-3; D assignment may be TRBD1 or TRBD2 (5 bases each). The CDR3 is made up of 13 amino acids. The ends were cut back, 6 bases at V and 4 bases at J, with 11 bases in the middle.

This clonotype was observed a handful of times. V gene TRBV6-1 combines with J gene TRBJ2-1; 10 nucleotides agree with TRBD2. The germline CDR1 and CDR2 sequences are MNHNS and SASEGT. V lost 4 bases, J lost 6 bases, and 6 bases stayed unmatched. The CDR3 loop spans 15 amino acids. The CDR3 coding sequence is TGTGCCAGCAGTGTAGGACTAGCGGTATCCAATGAGCAGTTCTTC. This encodes CASSVGLAVSNEQFF.

This clonotype was observed a few times. The V and J genes are TRBV19 and TRBJ2-2; D uncertain. V was shortened by 6 bases and J by 0 bases, with 5 bases between the two germline ends. There are 13 residues in the CDR3. CDR1 and CDR2 (germline): LNHDA, SQIVND (reference sequence). DNA for the CDR3: TGTGCCAGTAGAACACCGAACACCGGGGAGCTGTTTTTT. Protein product: CASRTPNTGELFF.

This clonotype has just a few counts. This chain links TRBV4-1 with TRBJ2-5; weak D call: TRBD1 (7 bases). CDR3 size: 16 residues. From germline, CDR1 is MGHRA and CDR2 YSYEKL. Trimming removed 0 bases at V and 7 bases at J, with 18 bases between. Here the CDR3 reads CASSQDIQGGVATQYF. The CDR3 DNA is TGCGCCAGCAGCCAAGATATCCAGGGGGGCGTGGCGACCCAGTACTTC.

This clonotype appeared a few times. J is TRBJ2-2 and V is TRBV11-3; tentatively, D is TRBD1 (6 bases). Germline V lookup: CDR1 SGHNT, CDR2 YENEEA. V was clipped by 5 bases and J by 4 bases, with 14 bases between them. The CDR3 spans 15 residues. DNA of the CDR3: TGTGCCAGCAGCGAACTACAGGGTCCCACCGGGGAGCTGTTTTTT. Translated, it gives CASSELQGPTGELFF.

The CDR3 sequence: CASSSGFSSYNEQFF. CDR3 DNA: TGTGCCAGCAGTTCGGGCTTCAGCTCCTACAATGAGCAGTTCTTC. V usage is TRBV6-5 and J usage is TRBJ2-1; D is unresolved. This CDR3 comprises 15 residues. Trimming cost V 4 bases and J 0 bases, with 10 bases left between them. Looked up from germline, CDR1 is MNHEY and CDR2 is SVGAGI.